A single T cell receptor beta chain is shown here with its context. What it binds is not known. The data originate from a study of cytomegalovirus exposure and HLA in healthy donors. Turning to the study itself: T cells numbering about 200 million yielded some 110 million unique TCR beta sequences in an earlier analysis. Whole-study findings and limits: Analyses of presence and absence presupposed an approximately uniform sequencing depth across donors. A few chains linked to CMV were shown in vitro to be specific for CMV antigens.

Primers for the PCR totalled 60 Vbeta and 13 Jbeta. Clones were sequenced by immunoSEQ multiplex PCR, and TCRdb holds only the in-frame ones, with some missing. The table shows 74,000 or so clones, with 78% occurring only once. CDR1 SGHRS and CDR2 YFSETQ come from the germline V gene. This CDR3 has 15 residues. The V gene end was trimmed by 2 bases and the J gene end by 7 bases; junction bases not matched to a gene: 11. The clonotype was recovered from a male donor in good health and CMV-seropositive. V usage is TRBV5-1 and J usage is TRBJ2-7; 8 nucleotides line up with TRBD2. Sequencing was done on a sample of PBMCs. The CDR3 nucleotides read TGCGCCAGCAGCTTCGGTAGCGGGACGCGCGGAGAGCAGTACTTC. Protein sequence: CASSFGSGTRGEQYF.